This is a list of T cell receptor beta chains from one sample in a study of T cell responses to AZD1222 COVID-19 vaccine. Assay used: immunoSEQ multiplex PCR; TCRdb lists only in-frame clones, some missing. The sample shows 130,000 to 150,000 clones, 88% of them seen only once. The input for sequencing was peripheral blood, taken on day 0 of MenACWY control vaccination. The receptors stem from an adult in good health. Both conserved end residues are part of each CDR3. A D gene is named only where the DNA matches it firmly. A row's size may be missing; if present it is once, few, many or a size class.

V,D,size,J,CDR3,DNA
TRBV28,TRBD1,-,TRBJ1-2,CASSLLQGATDGYTF,TGTGCCAGCAGTTTATTGCAGGGGGCAACAGATGGCTACACCTTC
TRBV9,-,-,TRBJ2-4,CASTRAGSDIQYF,TGTGCCAGCACCCGGGCCGGGTCGGACATTCAGTACTTC
TRBV7-8,TRBD1,few,TRBJ1-2,CASSLAGTDAVNYGYTF,TGTGCCAGCAGCTTAGCGGGGACAGACGCGGTTAACTATGGCTACACCTTC
TRBV6-2/TRBV6-3,-,-,TRBJ2-7,CASSLLQAYEQYF,TGTGCCAGCAGTTTGTTACAGGCCTACGAGCAGTACTTC
TRBV13,TRBD1,-,TRBJ2-7,CASSLKGTGAYEQYF,TGTGCCAGCAGCTTAAAGGGGACAGGGGCCTACGAGCAGTACTTC
TRBV7-7,-,-,TRBJ2-6,CASSPSSGANVLTF,TGTGCTAGCAGCCCGAGCTCTGGGGCCAACGTCCTGACTTTC
TRBV7-9,-,-,TRBJ1-2,CASGQTFYGYTF,TGTGCCAGCGGACAGACCTTCTATGGCTACACCTTC
TRBV10-3,TRBD1,-,TRBJ1-2,CAISAGRDRDNYGYTF,TGTGCCATCAGTGCAGGCCGGGACAGGGATAACTATGGCTACACCTTC
TRBV19,-,medium-sized,TRBJ2-3,CASTKGVTASTDTQYF,TGTGCCAGTACGAAAGGGGTTACAGCTAGCACAGATACGCAGTATTTT
TRBV5-4,TRBD1,-,TRBJ1-6,CASSLEQGNSPLHF,TGTGCCAGCAGCTTGGAACAGGGGAATTCACCCCTCCACTTT
TRBV19,TRBD2,once,TRBJ2-5,CASSRGAGAQETQYF,TGTGCCAGTAGCCGAGGAGCGGGGGCCCAAGAGACCCAGTACTTC
TRBV19,TRBD1,-,TRBJ2-7,CASSIGGTGKTYEQYF,TGTGCCAGTAGTATTGGGGGGACAGGGAAGACCTACGAGCAGTACTTC
TRBV7-2,TRBD2,-,TRBJ2-7,CASSSVAGGSYEQYF,TGTGCCAGCAGCTCCGTAGCGGGAGGGTCCTACGAGCAGTACTTC
TRBV6-4,TRBD1,-,TRBJ2-3,CASSDSDRGDTDTQYF,TGTGCCAGCAGTGACTCGGACAGGGGCGACACAGATACGCAGTATTTT
TRBV11-3,-,-,TRBJ1-1,CASSLGGAGPMNTEAFF,TGTGCCAGCAGCTTAGGAGGGGCAGGGCCCATGAACACTGAAGCTTTCTTT
TRBV14,-,once,TRBJ2-7,CASSHRQGLNYEQYF,TGTGCCAGCAGCCATAGGCAGGGATTAAACTACGAGCAGTACTTC
TRBV6-5,-,-,TRBJ2-7,CASSLTDSGVYEQYF,TGTGCCAGCAGTCTCACCGACTCCGGGGTCTACGAGCAGTACTTC
TRBV20-1,TRBD2,-,TRBJ2-3,CSASFWASGRSPDTQYF,TGCAGTGCTAGTTTCTGGGCTAGCGGAAGGTCACCAGATACGCAGTATTTT
TRBV6-1,TRBD1,few,TRBJ1-5,CASSERGQGSQPQHF,TGTGCCAGCAGTGAACGAGGACAGGGTAGCCAGCCCCAGCATTTT
TRBV7-9,-,-,TRBJ2-2,CASSARIGLANTGELFF,TGTGCCAGCAGCGCAAGAATAGGACTCGCGAACACCGGGGAGCTGTTTTTT
TRBV7-2,-,-,TRBJ1-3,CASSRRGFSGNTIYF,TGTGCCAGCAGCAGACGGGGGTTTTCTGGAAACACCATATATTTT
TRBV11-2,-,-,TRBJ1-3,CASSLVDSRNTIYF,TGTGCCAGCAGCTTAGTGGACAGTAGAAACACCATATATTTT
TRBV2,-,-,TRBJ1-3,CASSEGGASGNTIYF,TGTGCCAGCAGTGAGGGGGGGGCCTCTGGAAACACCATATATTTT
TRBV5-1,-,-,TRBJ1-4,CASSLAAARWDTKGELFF,TGCGCCAGCAGCTTGGCCGCGGCCCGGTGGGACACTAAAGGGGAACTGTTTTTT
TRBV28,-,few,TRBJ2-1,CASRLDNEQFF,TGTGCCAGCAGATTAGACAATGAGCAGTTCTTC
TRBV11-3,TRBD1,-,TRBJ2-7,CASSPFPGQGADEQYF,TGTGCCAGCAGCCCATTCCCGGGACAGGGGGCTGACGAGCAGTACTTC
TRBV6-1,TRBD1,-,TRBJ1-3,CASSDPGTGDGNTIYF,TGTGCCAGCAGTGACCCCGGGACAGGGGACGGAAACACCATATATTTT
TRBV14,-,-,TRBJ2-7,CASSHSGGRTYEQYF,TGTGCCAGCAGCCATTCTGGAGGACGGACCTACGAGCAGTACTTC
TRBV6-4,-,-,TRBJ2-7,CASSVGPGVAYEQYF,TGTGCCAGCAGTGTAGGGCCAGGGGTAGCCTACGAGCAGTACTTC
TRBV4-1,-,-,TRBJ1-6,CASSQDRSGGVPLHF,TGCGCCAGCAGCCAAGATAGGAGCGGTGGAGTCCCCCTCCACTTT
TRBV27,TRBD1,-,TRBJ1-1,CASSSRQGYTEAFF,TGTGCCAGCAGTTCCCGACAGGGCTACACTGAAGCTTTCTTT
TRBV6-1,-,-,TRBJ2-5,CASSEADRSQETQYF,TGTGCCAGCAGTGAAGCCGATAGGTCCCAAGAGACCCAGTACTTC
TRBV19,TRBD2,-,TRBJ2-1,CASSTGLARNNEQFF,TGTGCCAGTAGTACGGGACTAGCGAGAAACAATGAGCAGTTCTTC
TRBV15,TRBD2,-,TRBJ2-7,CATSSGGRGEQYF,TGTGCCACCAGCAGCGGTGGGAGGGGTGAGCAGTACTTC
TRBV4-3,TRBD1,-,TRBJ2-5,CASSQVRQGVETQYF,TGCGCCAGCAGCCAAGTCCGACAGGGGGTAGAGACCCAGTACTTC
TRBV5-4,TRBD1,-,TRBJ2-7,CASSSKGQGSSYEQYF,TGTGCCAGCAGCTCCAAAGGACAGGGATCCTCCTACGAGCAGTACTTC
TRBV30,-,-,TRBJ1-5,CAWSGKGGQPQHF,TGTGCCTGGAGCGGGAAGGGTGGTCAGCCCCAGCATTTT
TRBV4-3,-,-,TRBJ1-6,CASSHTVNNSPLHF,TGCGCCAGCAGCCATACGGTGAATAATTCACCCCTCCACTTT
TRBV3-1/TRBV3-2,-,-,TRBJ1-6,CASSQPHRGDSPLHF,TGTGCCAGCAGCCAGCCCCATCGGGGGGATTCACCCCTCCACTTT
TRBV28,-,-,TRBJ1-1,CASSNRDLRAFF,TGTGCCAGCAGTAACCGGGACTTGAGAGCTTTCTTT
TRBV11-3,-,-,TRBJ2-3,CASSSPFADTQYF,TGTGCCAGCAGCTCCCCTTTCGCAGATACGCAGTATTTT
TRBV6-5,-,-,TRBJ1-2,CASSSTIVDGYTF,TGTGCCAGCAGTTCAACCATTGTGGATGGCTACACCTTC
TRBV7-2,-,few,TRBJ1-2,CASSLGGGAGLLKGYTF,TGTGCCAGCAGCTTAGGCGGGGGGGCAGGGCTCCTAAAGGGCTACACCTTC
TRBV28,TRBD1,-,TRBJ1-2,CASSLGQGQGYGYTF,TGTGCCAGCAGTTTGGGACAGGGCCAGGGCTATGGCTACACCTTC
TRBV9,TRBD1,-,TRBJ1-2,CASSVGGTGGIGYTF,TGTGCCAGCAGCGTAGGAGGGACAGGGGGCATTGGCTACACCTTC
TRBV7-3,TRBD2,-,TRBJ2-1,CASSLHAGTTDNEQFF,TGTGCCAGCAGCCTCCACGCCGGGACTACTGACAATGAGCAGTTCTTC
TRBV21-1,-,-,TRBJ1-5,CASSPWGMGGNQPQHF,TGTGCCAGCAGCCCATGGGGCATGGGAGGCAATCAGCCCCAGCATTTT
TRBV6-5,TRBD1,-,TRBJ1-2,CASSSMDRGGYTF,TGTGCCAGCAGTTCCATGGACAGGGGGGGCTACACCTTC
TRBV7-8,TRBD1,-,TRBJ1-6,CASSRGTGPLISPLHF,TGTGCCAGCAGCCGAGGGACAGGGCCCTTAATTTCACCCCTCCACTTT
TRBV30,-,-,TRBJ2-2,CAWRPRTGELFF,TGTGCCTGGAGGCCCCGGACCGGGGAGCTGTTTTTT
TRBV25-1,-,-,TRBJ1-4,CASSEYFREKLFF,TGTGCCAGCAGTGAATATTTCAGAGAAAAACTGTTTTTT